This T cell receptor beta chain was obtained from a study of siplizumab effects on memory and regulatory T cells. The study's findings and limits: Naive T cells seemed more diverse than memory cells; they also seemed major alloresponse contributors. The mapping of alloreactive clones to unstimulated subsets covered only a minor fraction of them. A naive or memory phenotype could not be assigned to roughly 80-95% of the proliferating CD4+ or CD8+ clones.

The method was immunoSEQ multiplex PCR; TCRdb's version includes in-frame clones alone and lacks a portion of them. This sample has 100,000 or so clones; about 91% occur once, and the top ten carry around 0.73%. For this clone: Its antigen is as yet unknown.

CDR1 and CDR2 from the germline V gene are ENHRY and SYGVKD. J lost 7 bases, V lost 4 bases, and 8 bases had no gene match. This CDR3 is 14 amino acids long. Input material: Tregs sorted from blood. This clonotype was obtained from a human donor in good health. J is TRBJ1-2 and V is TRBV10-3, with 8 bases lining up with TRBD1. The CDR3 reads CAISAQQGVVGYTF. CDR3 coding DNA: TGTGCCATCAGTGCTCAACAGGGGGTGGTTGGCTACACCTTC.